This T cell receptor beta chain comes out of a study of cytomegalovirus exposure and HLA in healthy donors. The wider study: Per a later analysis, the approximately 620 first-cohort and over 90 validation repertoires shared one platform.

CDR1 is SNHLY, CDR2 FYNNEI, per germline. V dropped 6 bases and J dropped 1 base, with 12 bases sitting between them. The CDR3 is made up of 14 amino acids. TCRdb's table, derived via immunoSEQ multiplex PCR, lists solely in-frame clones and lacks some. The sample carries 150,000 to 200,000 clones, approximately 80% recorded once. The receptor's source is a woman in her twenties or thirties in good health and CMV-seropositive. The genes are TRBV2 and TRBJ1-1; TRBD1 might be the D (6 bases). The sample consisted of PBMCs. This CDR3 is CASRKFRGNTEAFF. DNA for the CDR3: TGTGCCAGCAGGAAATTCAGGGGGAACACTGAAGCTTTCTTT.